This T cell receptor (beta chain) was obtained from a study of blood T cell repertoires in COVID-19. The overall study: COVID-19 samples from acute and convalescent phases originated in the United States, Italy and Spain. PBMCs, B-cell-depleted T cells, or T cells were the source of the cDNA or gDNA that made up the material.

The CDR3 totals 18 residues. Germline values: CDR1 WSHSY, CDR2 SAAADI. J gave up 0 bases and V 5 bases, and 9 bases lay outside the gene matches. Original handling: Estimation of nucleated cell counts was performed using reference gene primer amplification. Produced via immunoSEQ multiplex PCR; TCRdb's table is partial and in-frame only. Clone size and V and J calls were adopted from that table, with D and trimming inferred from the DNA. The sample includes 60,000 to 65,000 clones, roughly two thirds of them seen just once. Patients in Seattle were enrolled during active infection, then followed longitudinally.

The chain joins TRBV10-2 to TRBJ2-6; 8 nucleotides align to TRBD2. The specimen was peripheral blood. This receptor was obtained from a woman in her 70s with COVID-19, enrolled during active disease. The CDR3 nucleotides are TGCGCCAGCAGTCTTTCTAGCGGGTGGGGCTCTGGGGCCAACGTCCTGACTTTC. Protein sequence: CASSLSSGWGSGANVLTF.